This entry lists 32 T cell receptor beta chains sequenced from one sample in a study of OX40 agonist ivuxolimab in advanced cancers. Profiling relied on immunoSEQ multiplex PCR, and the TCRdb table lists in-frame clones only, not all of them. The profile covers 24,000 or so clones, with 79% appearing a single time and around 13% taken by the ten largest. Sequencing used CD4+ or CD8+ T cells sorted from blood, obtained in a trial of the OX40 agonist ivuxolimab. The receptors were gathered from an adult with an advanced solid tumor such as melanoma, head and neck, liver or kidney cancer.

The chain is built from TRBV7-8 and TRBJ2-7, with unresolved D. The V end lost 1 base, the J end lost 6 bases, and 4 bases lay between the germline ends. This CDR3 spans 11 amino acids. Germline-derived CDR1 and CDR2 are SGHVS and FQNEAQ. The CDR3 DNA reads as TGTGCCAGCAGCTTAGGAATCGAGCAGTACTTC. This codes for CASSLGIEQYF.

The J gene is TRBJ1-2, the V gene TRBV5-4; D is undetermined. The CDR3 spans 15 residues. Trimming shortened V by 1 base and J by 0 bases, and 10 bases separated the two germline ends. From germline, CDR1 is SGHNT and CDR2 YYREEE (reference sequence). CDR3: CASSLHLSTNYGYTF. CDR3 sequence (DNA): TGTGCCAGCAGCTTGCACCTGAGCACTAACTATGGCTACACCTTC.

The V and J genes are TRBV5-4 and TRBJ2-3, with unresolved D. CDR1 and CDR2 from the germline V gene are SGHNT and YYREEE (reference sequence). The CDR3 has 12 amino acids. The V end was cut by 4 bases, the J end by 6 bases, with 9 bases between. CDR3 sequence: CASSLSSDTQYF. The CDR3 nucleotides are TGTGCCAGCAGCCTTTCTTCTGATACGCAGTATTTT.

The genes are TRBV5-6 and TRBJ2-1; unclear D gene. V was pared by 0 bases and J by 6 bases, with 10 bases between. CDR1 SGHDT and CDR2 YYEEEE come from the germline V gene. The CDR3 is 14 residues long. The CDR3 is CASSLGARSNEQFF. The CDR3 nucleotides are TGTGCCAGCAGCTTGGGGGCCAGGAGCAATGAGCAGTTCTTC.

By share of the sample, this clone is medium-sized. J is TRBJ1-3 and V is TRBV14; D ambiguous. V gave up 5 bases and J gave up 0 bases, with 29 bases separating them. The CDR3 is 21 residues long. Germline assignment: CDR1 SGHDN and CDR2 FVKESK. The CDR3 DNA reads TGTGCCAGCAGCTCAAGCTCTCCAACACTCAGTGTCTACCTCTCTGGAAACACCATATATTTT. Translated: CASSSSSPTLSVYLSGNTIYF.

This CDR3 is CSVAGRWAEAFF. CDR3 sequence (DNA): TGCAGCGTAGCCGGGAGGTGGGCTGAAGCTTTCTTT. The rearrangement uses TRBV29-1 and TRBJ1-1; D gene unclear. Germline CDR1 SQVTM, CDR2 ANQGSEA. The germline V and J ends were trimmed by 6 bases and 6 bases, with 14 bases remaining between them. CDR3 length: 12 residues.

The chain couples TRBV12-5 to TRBJ2-1; D gene ambiguous. Trimming took off 4 bases at V and 8 bases at J, with 9 bases between the two ends. Per germline, CDR1 LGHNT and CDR2 FRNRAP. This CDR3 contains 12 residues. CDR3 loop: CASGSTLDEQFF. CDR3 sequence (DNA): TGTGCTAGTGGTTCGACCCTGGATGAGCAGTTCTTC.

The rearrangement uses TRBV9 and TRBJ1-3, with no clear D. Germline loops: CDR1 SGDLS, CDR2 YYNGEE. The germline V and J ends were trimmed by 4 bases and 0 bases, with 8 bases remaining between them. This CDR3 spans 14 amino acids. The CDR3 here is CASSQTFSGNTIYF. DNA for the CDR3: TGTGCCAGCAGCCAGACATTCTCTGGAAACACCATATATTTT.

This clone occurred a few times. The V call is TRBV6-1, the J call TRBJ2-3, with 12 bases matching TRBD1. J was trimmed by 5 bases and V by 3 bases; bases with no gene match: 3. CDR1 MNHNS and CDR2 SASEGT come from the germline V gene. This CDR3 contains 15 residues. The CDR3 loop is CASSDGTGGVDTQYF. The CDR3 bases are TGTGCCAGCAGTGACGGGACAGGGGGCGTAGATACGCAGTATTTT.

The rearrangement links TRBV19 to TRBJ1-1; D remains ambiguous. V shed 5 bases and J shed 0 bases, with 13 bases lying between them. Germline CDR1 LNHDA, CDR2 SQIVND (reference sequence). This CDR3 has 15 amino acids. The CDR3 nucleotides read TGTGCCAGTAGTCCCTGGACCGTTATGAACACTGAAGCTTTCTTT. Translation: CASSPWTVMNTEAFF. Full variable domain (outside the CDR3, taken from reference TRBV19 and TRBJ1-1): DGGITQSPKYLFRKEGQNVTLSCEQNLNHDAMYWYRQDPGQGLRLIYYSQIVNDFQKGDIAEGYSVSREKKESFPLTVTSAQKNPTAFYLCASSPWTVMNTEAFFGQGTRLTVV.

V usage is TRBV7-2 and J usage is TRBJ2-3, with TRBD2 matching 8 bases. Germline CDR1 is SGHTA and CDR2 is FQGNSA. CDR3 size: 17 residues. The ends lost 2 bases at V and 4 bases at J; junction bases unmatched: 11. CDR3 coding DNA: TGTGCCAGCAGCTTATCTGCGGGGGGCACCGGGCCAGATACGCAGTATTTT. Protein product: CASSLSAGGTGPDTQYF.

CDR3 DNA: TGTGCCTGGAGGATTCTTTTCGAGCAGTACTTC. It yields the protein CAWRILFEQYF. The chain employs TRBV30 and TRBJ2-7; the D is unclear. The CDR3 spans 11 residues. The V gene's germline CDR1 is GTSNPN and CDR2 SVGIG (reference sequence). V lost 3 bases and J 6 bases, leaving 9 bases between the germline ends.

This clone showed up just a few times. The V gene is TRBV30, the J gene TRBJ1-2; no firm D call. The CDR3 spans 11 residues. The germline V gene encodes CDR1 GTSNPN and CDR2 SVGIG (reference sequence). V lost 2 bases to trimming and J lost 7 bases, with 8 bases between them. CDR3 bases: TGTGCCTGGAGTATGGTTGGTGGCTACACCTTC. This sequence encodes CAWSMVGGYTF.

This clone was found once. The chain has TRBV6-5 and TRBJ1-6, with TRBD1 as a possible D gene (5 bases). Germline loops: CDR1 MNHEY, CDR2 SVGAGI. The CDR3 sequence is 15 residues long. V was cut by 4 bases and J by 0 bases, with 7 bases left in between. The CDR3 region is CASSSQGSYNSPLHF. DNA of the CDR3: TGTGCCAGCAGTTCCCAGGGCTCCTATAATTCACCCCTCCACTTT.

The chain combines TRBV6-1 with TRBJ2-1, with D tentatively TRBD1 (6 bases). The ends were cut back, 1 base at V and 4 bases at J, with 11 bases in the middle. Germline CDR1 is MNHNS and CDR2 is SASEGT. CDR3 size: 15 residues. This CDR3 reads CASSEGTAYYNEQFF. The CDR3 nucleotides are TGTGCCAGCAGTGAAGGGACAGCCTATTACAATGAGCAGTTCTTC.

J is TRBJ2-7 and V is TRBV2; 9 bases match TRBD2. Germline CDR1 and CDR2: SNHLY and FYNNEI. V shed 7 bases and J 2 bases; nucleotides not matched to a gene: 0. This CDR3 contains 12 residues. In DNA form, the CDR3 reads TGTGCCAGCACTAGCGGGGCCTACGAGCAGTACTTC. This translates into CASTSGAYEQYF.

The rearrangement joins TRBV2 to TRBJ2-7; D is tentatively TRBD1 or TRBD2 (5 bases each). This CDR3 is 13 amino acids long. Trimming pared 11 bases from V and 2 bases from J, leaving 16 bases between. In germline, CDR1 is SNHLY, CDR2 FYNNEI. In DNA form, the CDR3 reads TGTGCCGGGGCCCGGGACGGCGCCTACGAGCAGTACTTC. This translates into CAGARDGAYEQYF.

This clone appeared a single time. DNA for the CDR3: TGTGCCAGCAGGGGAGGGACAGGGGGCTGGCAGCCCCAGCATTTT. Protein sequence: CASRGGTGGWQPQHF. The rearrangement uses TRBV6-5 and TRBJ1-5, with 12 positions matching TRBD1. Germline assignment: CDR1 MNHEY and CDR2 SVGAGI. There are 15 residues in the CDR3. V lost 6 bases, J lost 7 bases, and 7 bases stayed unmatched.

This chain connects TRBV6-6 to TRBJ1-2, with 11 bases aligning to TRBD1. The J segment lost 4 bases and the V segment lost 4 bases, leaving 5 bases of the junction unmatched. CDR3 size: 15 residues. The germline CDR1 and CDR2 sequences are MNHNY and SVGAGI (reference sequence). DNA for the CDR3: TGTGCCAGCAGTTTGGCCGGGACAGGGGGCTATGGCTACACCTTC. Its protein is CASSLAGTGGYGYTF.

In this sample, this clone turned up once. The chain couples TRBV11-2 to TRBJ1-2, with TRBD1 identical over 8 bases. The CDR3 sequence is 14 residues long. In germline, CDR1 is SGHAT, CDR2 FQNNGV. V lost 5 bases to trimming and J lost 8 bases; unmatched junction nucleotides: 10. The CDR3 bases are TGTGCCAGCAGCCGAATTGGACAGGGCAAAGGCTACACCTTC. This translates into CASSRIGQGKGYTF.

The V call is TRBV30, the J call TRBJ1-2; TRBD1 agrees at 9 bases. The V gene end was trimmed by 3 bases and the J gene end by 4 bases; junction bases not matched to a gene: 3. Germline V gives CDR1 GTSNPN, CDR2 SVGIG (reference sequence). This CDR3 is built from 13 residues. Here the CDR3 DNA reads TGTGCCTGGAGGACAGGGGGGGGCTATGGCTACACCTTC. Its translation is CAWRTGGGYGYTF.

In its sample, this clone is large (0.1 to 1%). J is TRBJ2-7 and V is TRBV4-1; possibly TRBD2 for D (5 bases). Trimming shortened V by 4 bases and J by 0 bases, and 13 bases separated the two germline ends. The CDR3 is 15 amino acids. Germline-derived CDR1 and CDR2 are MGHRA and YSYEKL. The CDR3 sequence: CASSPVEESSYEQYF. The CDR3 DNA reads as TGCGCCAGCAGCCCTGTGGAGGAAAGCTCCTACGAGCAGTACTTC.

The chain recombines TRBV28 with TRBJ1-1; tentative D call: TRBD1 (5 bases). Germline loops: CDR1 MDHEN, CDR2 SYDVKM. This CDR3 contains 13 residues. Trimming stripped 9 bases from V and 4 bases from J, with 15 bases between. The CDR3: CASRFIGTTEAFF. The CDR3 coding sequence is TGTGCCAGTCGATTCATAGGGACCACTGAAGCTTTCTTT.

The chain is built from TRBV7-9 and TRBJ1-5; D might be TRBD1 (5 bases). The CDR3 has 15 amino acids. Looked up from germline, CDR1 is SEHNR and CDR2 is FQNEAQ (reference sequence). The V end lost 0 bases, the J end lost 4 bases, and 10 bases lay between the germline ends. The CDR3 bases are TGTGCCAGCAGCTTAGCGGGGACGCAGAATCAGCCCCAGCATTTT. Translation gives CASSLAGTQNQPQHF.

The rearrangement joins TRBV19 to TRBJ1-2; tentatively, D is TRBD1 (5 bases). CDR3 length equals 17 residues. Trimming removed 11 bases from V and 3 bases from J, with 28 bases in between. Germline V gives CDR1 LNHDA, CDR2 SQIVND (reference sequence). CDR3 in amino acids: CASRGRQGVDEDYGYTF. The DNA for the CDR3 is TGTGCCTCTAGGGGCAGGCAGGGAGTGGATGAGGACTATGGCTACACCTTC.

The gene calls are TRBV6-6 and TRBJ2-2; D is uncertain. This CDR3 spans 14 amino acids. Germline V gene data show CDR1 as MNHNY and CDR2 as SVGAGI (reference sequence). V lost 3 bases to trimming and J lost 4 bases, with 9 bases between them. CDR3 loop: CASSYSLVTGELFF. The CDR3 coding sequence is TGTGCCAGCAGTTATTCTCTAGTCACCGGGGAGCTGTTTTTT.

The chain recombines TRBV19 with TRBJ1-2; 8 bases are a match to TRBD1. Germline V gives CDR1 LNHDA, CDR2 SQIVND (reference sequence). CDR3 length: 12 amino acids. Unmatched junction bases numbered 2, after V lost 3 bases and J lost 8 bases. The CDR3 here is CASSMTGDGYTF. The CDR3 DNA follows: TGTGCCAGTAGTATGACAGGGGACGGCTACACCTTC. Supplemented by reference TRBV19 and TRBJ1-2, the full variable domain reads DGGITQSPKYLFRKEGQNVTLSCEQNLNHDAMYWYRQDPGQGLRLIYYSQIVNDFQKGDIAEGYSVSREKKESFPLTVTSAQKNPTAFYLCASSMTGDGYTFGSGTRLTVV.

V usage is TRBV19 and J usage is TRBJ1-1; D is unclear. The CDR3 contains 13 residues. Trimming shortened V by 3 bases and J by 1 base, and 6 bases separated the two germline ends. Germline loops: CDR1 LNHDA, CDR2 SQIVND (reference sequence). The DNA for the CDR3 is TGTGCCAGTAGTATGGGAGGGAACACTGAAGCTTTCTTT. It encodes CASSMGGNTEAFF.

This chain links TRBV11-1 with TRBJ2-6; no clear D gene. The CDR3 extends over 14 amino acids. Deletions cut 6 bases from V and 3 bases from J, with 9 bases between. Germline CDR1 and CDR2: SGHAT and FQDESV (reference sequence). In DNA form, the CDR3 reads TGTGCCAGCAGTTCAACTGGTGGGGCCAACGTCCTGACTTTC. Residues: CASSSTGGANVLTF. Looking up the rest from reference TRBV11-1 and TRBJ2-6 gives the full variable domain: EAEVAQSPRYKITEKSQAVAFWCDPISGHATLYWYRQILGQGPELLVQFQDESVVDDSQLPKDRFSAERLKGVDSTLKIQPAELGDSAMYLCASSSTGGANVLTFGAGSRLTVL.

The chain combines TRBV9 with TRBJ1-2; weak D call: TRBD1 (5 bases). Germline V CDR1 and CDR2: SGDLS, YYNGEE. This CDR3 has 15 amino acids. V was trimmed by 0 bases and J by 7 bases, leaving 16 bases between them. The chain's CDR3 is CASSVGGSFGSGYTF. The CDR3 coding sequence is TGTGCCAGCAGCGTAGGGGGCAGCTTCGGATCTGGCTACACCTTC.

The chain recombines TRBV10-3 with TRBJ2-7; 13 positions match TRBD2. The CDR3 covers 17 residues. Unmatched junction bases numbered 8, after V lost 6 bases and J lost 0 bases. Germline V gene lookup returns CDR1 ENHRY and CDR2 SYGVKD. The CDR3 here is CAISGLAGDSRSYEQYF. The DNA of the CDR3 is TGTGCCATCAGCGGACTAGCGGGGGACTCCCGCTCCTACGAGCAGTACTTC.

The J gene is TRBJ2-2, the V gene TRBV10-3, with no clear D. Trimming took off 4 bases at V and 3 bases at J, with 9 bases between the two ends. CDR1 is ENHRY, CDR2 SYGVKD, per germline. CDR3 length equals 14 residues. The CDR3 here is CAISVTTYTGELFF. The CDR3 DNA is TGTGCCATCAGTGTTACCACGTACACCGGGGAGCTGTTTTTT.